A selection of T cell receptor beta chains follows, all from one sample in a study of blood T cell repertoires in COVID-19. Profiling relied on immunoSEQ multiplex PCR, and the TCRdb table lists in-frame clones only, not all of them. The table records fewer than 65,000 clones, over 70% of them present only once. The sequencing input was peripheral blood. These receptor sequences come from a young man with COVID-19, enrolled during active disease. CDR3s include the opening cysteine and the closing phenylalanine or tryptophan. D genes are given only for firm matches. The size field is filled for only some rows; it gives once, few, many or a size class.

v_gene	j_gene	d_gene	abundance	CDR3nt	CDR3aa
TRBV2	TRBJ2-2	NA	NA	TGTGCCAGCAGCGGGGAGGTGTTAGCGGCCACCGGGGAGCTGTTTTTT	CASSGEVLAATGELFF
TRBV20-1	TRBJ1-2	NA	NA	TGCAGTGCTAGGGCGGAGGGTGGCTACACCTTC	CSARAEGGYTF
TRBV2	TRBJ1-1	TRBD1	NA	TGTGCCAGCAGGGCCCCGGGACAGGGGGCGGGCACTGAAGCTTTCTTT	CASRAPGQGAGTEAFF
TRBV30	TRBJ1-4	NA	NA	TGTGCCTGGAGTACGTCCGGGACACGAAATGAAAAACTGTTTTTT	CAWSTSGTRNEKLFF
TRBV5-4	TRBJ2-5	NA	NA	TGTGCCAGCAGCCCGACTAGTTCGGAGACCCAGTACTTC	CASSPTSSETQYF
TRBV3-1/TRBV3-2	TRBJ1-2	TRBD1	NA	TGTGCCAGCAGCTTTCGGACAGGGGGCGACGGCTATGGCTACACCTTC	CASSFRTGGDGYGYTF
TRBV28	TRBJ1-5	TRBD1	NA	TGTGCCAGCAGACGACAGGGTTCTCAGCCCCAGCATTTT	CASRRQGSQPQHF
TRBV5-3	TRBJ2-3	NA	NA	TGTGCCTCACGGAGCACGCTACTTACAGATACGCAGTATTTT	CASRSTLLTDTQYF
TRBV5-1	TRBJ1-2	NA	NA	TGCGCCAGCAGCTTGCGGCAGGGGTATGGCTACACCTTC	CASSLRQGYGYTF
TRBV28	TRBJ1-1	TRBD1	NA	TGTGCCAGCAGCTTGACAGGGCGGGGCACTGAAGCTTTCTTT	CASSLTGRGTEAFF
TRBV6-5	TRBJ1-1	TRBD1	NA	TGTGCCAGCAGGAGACAGGGGGCTTTCACTGAAGCTTTCTTT	CASRRQGAFTEAFF
TRBV2	TRBJ1-1	NA	NA	TGTGCCAGTTCGACAGATACGAACGCTGAAGCTTTCTTT	CASSTDTNAEAFF
TRBV6-5	TRBJ1-1	TRBD1	NA	TGTGCCAGCAATCCGGGACAGGGTGGCACTGAAGCTTTCTTT	CASNPGQGGTEAFF
TRBV18	TRBJ1-5	NA	NA	TGTGCCAGCTCACCACAGACTAGTGATCAGCCCCAGCATTTT	CASSPQTSDQPQHF
TRBV6-6	TRBJ1-5	TRBD1	NA	TGTGCCAGCGCCGACGACAGGGCTGATGGGAGGCAGCCCCAGCATTTT	CASADDRADGRQPQHF
TRBV11-2	TRBJ1-6	NA	NA	TGTGCCAGCAGCTTAGGCGCGGGGTCACCCCTCCACTTT	CASSLGAGSPLHF
TRBV5-6	TRBJ2-7	NA	NA	TGTGCCAGCAGCTTGGTGAGACTCGTCTCCACCGAGCAGTACTTC	CASSLVRLVSTEQYF
TRBV5-8	TRBJ1-2	NA	NA	TGTGCCAGCAGCTTGAATAGATATGGCTACACCTTC	CASSLNRYGYTF
TRBV28	TRBJ1-1	NA	NA	TGTGCCAGCTGGTCGGGAGGGATAAAGAAGAACACTGAAGCTTTCTTT	CASWSGGIKKNTEAFF
TRBV19	TRBJ1-1	TRBD1	NA	TGTGCCAGTAGTATGGGACAGGGGAACACTGAAGCTTTCTTT	CASSMGQGNTEAFF
TRBV24-1	TRBJ1-1	NA	NA	TGTGCCACCCAGGGGAACACTGAAGCTTTCTTT	CATQGNTEAFF
TRBV10-2	TRBJ2-5	TRBD1	NA	TGCGCCACAACGGGGGACAGGCTAGAGACCCAGTACTTC	CATTGDRLETQYF
TRBV10-3	TRBJ2-7	TRBD1	NA	TGTGCCATCAGTGCGTATGGGACAGGGGCCGACGAGCAGTACTTC	CAISAYGTGADEQYF
TRBV19	TRBJ2-1	TRBD2	NA	TGTGCCAGTAGTATACGGGAGGGCGATGAGCAGTTCTTC	CASSIREGDEQFF
TRBV11-3	TRBJ2-3	NA	NA	TGTGCCAGCAGCCCTGACGGGATTAAGACAGATACGCAGTATTTT	CASSPDGIKTDTQYF
TRBV19	TRBJ2-2	TRBD1	NA	TGTGCCAGTAGTTTCAAGGGACAGGGGGTCGGCACCGGGGAGCTGTTTTTT	CASSFKGQGVGTGELFF
TRBV27	TRBJ2-3	TRBD2	NA	TGTGCCAGCAGCCCCGGGGGGGGAATGGGCACAGATACGCAGTATTTT	CASSPGGGMGTDTQYF
TRBV28	TRBJ2-7	NA	few	TGTGCCAGCAGTTTAGAGGGCTCCTACGAGCAGTACTTC	CASSLEGSYEQYF
TRBV19	TRBJ2-7	NA	NA	TGTGCCAGCGCCACGTGGGGAGACGAGCAGTACTTC	CASATWGDEQYF
TRBV5-1	TRBJ1-1	TRBD1	NA	TGCGCCAGCAGCTTATACAGGGGTAGCACTGAAGCTTTCTTT	CASSLYRGSTEAFF
TRBV18	TRBJ2-7	NA	NA	TGTGCCAGCTCTCCGGACAGTCGCGAGCAGTACTTC	CASSPDSREQYF
TRBV5-1	TRBJ2-3	TRBD2	NA	TGCGCCAGCAGCCTCGGACTAGCGGGAGCCACAGATACGCAGTATTTT	CASSLGLAGATDTQYF
TRBV2	TRBJ2-1	NA	NA	TGTGCCAGCAGTGCGGGCAATGAGCAGTTCTTC	CASSAGNEQFF
TRBV28	TRBJ2-7	TRBD2	NA	TGTGCCAGCAGTTGGCCGGGACTAGGCTCCTACGAGCAGTACTTC	CASSWPGLGSYEQYF
TRBV2	TRBJ1-1	NA	NA	TGTGCCAGCAGTCTAAGGAACACTGAAGCTTTCTTT	CASSLRNTEAFF
TRBV6-2/TRBV6-3	TRBJ2-3	TRBD2	NA	TGTGCCAGCAGCCGAGCGGGGTCGGGAGATACGCAGTATTTT	CASSRAGSGDTQYF
TRBV3-1/TRBV3-2	TRBJ1-6	NA	NA	TGTGCCAGCAGCCAAGGAGCACTACCTAATTCACCCCTCCACTTT	CASSQGALPNSPLHF
TRBV28	TRBJ1-5	TRBD1	once	TGTGCCAGCAGTCTCGACAGGGGGCAGCTTCAGCCCCAGCATTTT	CASSLDRGQLQPQHF
TRBV13	TRBJ2-1	NA	NA	TGTGCCAGCAGCTTGGGTTACGGAGACTGGCCATTCTTAGGGTTCTTC	CASSLGYGDWPFLGFF
TRBV19	TRBJ2-7	TRBD1	once	TGTGCCAGTAGTGGACAGGTTCGCGCCTACGAGCAGTACTTC	CASSGQVRAYEQYF
TRBV15	TRBJ2-1	TRBD1	NA	TGTGCCACCAGCACCGGGCAGGGGGTGTATGAGCAGTTCTTC	CATSTGQGVYEQFF
TRBV5-4	TRBJ2-5	TRBD2	NA	TGTGCCAGCAGCCGACCGGGACTAGCGGGTCATGGGTCAGAGACCCAGTACTTC	CASSRPGLAGHGSETQYF
TRBV11-2	TRBJ2-3	NA	NA	TGTGCCAGCAGCTTAGGGAGGAAGGCGACAGATACGCAGTATTTT	CASSLGRKATDTQYF
TRBV28	TRBJ2-7	TRBD1	NA	TGTGCCAGCTGGACCCGGAGACAGGGAGATTACGAGCAGTACTTC	CASWTRRQGDYEQYF
TRBV27	TRBJ2-7	NA	NA	TGTGCCAGCAGTTTATACCCAGCGGCCTACGAGCAGTACTTC	CASSLYPAAYEQYF
TRBV9	TRBJ1-3	TRBD1	NA	TGTGCCAGCAGCGGTCAGGGGGCAGAAGGAAACACCATATATTTT	CASSGQGAEGNTIYF
TRBV6-5	TRBJ1-1	NA	NA	TGTGCCAGCAGTTACTCGAGTCCGGGGACTGAAGCTTTCTTT	CASSYSSPGTEAFF
TRBV7-2	TRBJ1-4	NA	NA	TGTGCCAGCAGCCTATTCCCGACAGAGACCTTAGGGAATAATGAAAAACTGTTTTTT	CASSLFPTETLGNNEKLFF
TRBV20-1	TRBJ2-4	NA	NA	TGCAGTGCTAGTTGGTCCAGGGGTAAAAACATTCAGTACTTC	CSASWSRGKNIQYF
TRBV25-1	TRBJ1-1	NA	NA	TGTGCCAGCAGTCAAGCTAACGGAGGCACTGAAGCTTTCTTT	CASSQANGGTEAFF